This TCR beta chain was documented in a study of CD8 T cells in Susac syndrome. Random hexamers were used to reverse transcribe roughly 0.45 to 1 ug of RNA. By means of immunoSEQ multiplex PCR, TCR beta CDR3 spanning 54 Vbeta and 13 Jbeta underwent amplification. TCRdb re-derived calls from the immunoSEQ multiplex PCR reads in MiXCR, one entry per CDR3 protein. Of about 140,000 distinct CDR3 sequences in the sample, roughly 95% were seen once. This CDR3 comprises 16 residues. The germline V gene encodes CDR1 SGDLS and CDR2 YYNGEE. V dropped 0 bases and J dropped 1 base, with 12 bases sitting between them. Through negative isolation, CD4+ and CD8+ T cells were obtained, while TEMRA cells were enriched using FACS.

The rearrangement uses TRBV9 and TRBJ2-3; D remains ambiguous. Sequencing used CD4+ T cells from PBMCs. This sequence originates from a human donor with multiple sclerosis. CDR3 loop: CASSVDNFFGTDTQYF. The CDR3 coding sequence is TGTGCCAGCAGCGTAGATAACTTTTTCGGCACAGATACGCAGTATTTT.